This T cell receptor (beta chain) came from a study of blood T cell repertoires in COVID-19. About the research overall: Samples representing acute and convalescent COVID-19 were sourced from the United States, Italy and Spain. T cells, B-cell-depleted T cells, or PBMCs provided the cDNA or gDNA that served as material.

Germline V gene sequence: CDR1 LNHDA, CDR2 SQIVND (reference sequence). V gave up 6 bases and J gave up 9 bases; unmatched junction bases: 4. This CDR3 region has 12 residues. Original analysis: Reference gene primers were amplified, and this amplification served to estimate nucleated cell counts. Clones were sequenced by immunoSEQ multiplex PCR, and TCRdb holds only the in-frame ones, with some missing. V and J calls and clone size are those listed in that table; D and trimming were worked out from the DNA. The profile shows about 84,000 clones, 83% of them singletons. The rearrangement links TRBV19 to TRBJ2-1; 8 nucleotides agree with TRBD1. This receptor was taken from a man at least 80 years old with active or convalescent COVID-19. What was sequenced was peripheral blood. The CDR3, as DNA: TGTGCCAGTAGCGCAGGGGGCGGTGAGCAGTTCTTC. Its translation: CASSAGGGEQFF.